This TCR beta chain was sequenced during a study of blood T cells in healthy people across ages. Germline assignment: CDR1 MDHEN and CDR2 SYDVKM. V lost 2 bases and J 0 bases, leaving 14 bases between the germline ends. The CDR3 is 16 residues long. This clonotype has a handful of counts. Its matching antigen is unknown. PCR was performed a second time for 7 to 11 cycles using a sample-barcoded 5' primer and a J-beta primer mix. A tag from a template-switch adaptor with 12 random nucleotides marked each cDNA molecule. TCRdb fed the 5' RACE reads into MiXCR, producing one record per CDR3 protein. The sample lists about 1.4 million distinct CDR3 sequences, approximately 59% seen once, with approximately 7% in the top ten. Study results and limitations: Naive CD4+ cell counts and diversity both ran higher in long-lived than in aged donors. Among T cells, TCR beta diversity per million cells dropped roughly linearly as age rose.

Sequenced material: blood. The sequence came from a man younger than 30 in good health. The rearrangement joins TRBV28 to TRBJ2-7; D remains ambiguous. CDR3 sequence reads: CASSLDPWDNSYEQYF. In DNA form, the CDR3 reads TGTGCCAGCAGTTTAGATCCATGGGATAACTCCTACGAGCAGTACTTC. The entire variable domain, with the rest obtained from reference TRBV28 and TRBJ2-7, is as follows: DVKVTQSSRYLVKRTGEKVFLECVQDMDHENMFWYRQDPGLGLRLIYFSYDVKMKEKGDIPEGYSVSREKKERFSLILESASTNQTSMYLCASSLDPWDNSYEQYFGPGTRLTVT.